Shown below are 12 T cell receptor beta chains from a single sample sequenced in a study of response to subunit inactivated influenza vaccine. TCRdb reprocessed the RT-PCR reads via MiXCR and lists one record per CDR3 protein. In the table there are some 570,000 distinct CDR3 sequences, over 9% of which are singletons. This same sample was also part of a study on T cells expressing NK-cell markers. From that paper: Synthesis of TCR beta cDNA relied on 5'RACE template switching carrying UMIs.

This specimen consisted of PBMCs from blood, obtained on the day of vaccination. These receptor sequences come from a man aged 45-60 years who received an inactivated influenza vaccine.

This clonotype has more than one count but fewer than ten. The chain carries TRBV29-1 and TRBJ1-2, with 9 bases that match TRBD1. CDR3 length: 13 amino acids. Looked up from germline, CDR1 is SQVTM and CDR2 is ANQGSEA. The trim removed 6 bases at V and 8 bases at J, leaving 10 bases unmatched. The CDR3 protein is CSVEHRGRGGYTF. CDR3 in DNA: TGCAGCGTCGAACACAGGGGGCGTGGGGGCTACACCTTC.

The chain is built from TRBV24-1 and TRBJ2-1; maybe TRBD2 (5 bases). The CDR3 is made up of 14 amino acids. The germline V gene has CDR1 KGHDR and CDR2 SFDVKD. V dropped 5 bases and J dropped 3 bases, with 10 bases sitting between them. The CDR3 region is CATSGSGDYNEQFF. The CDR3 DNA reads as TGTGCCACCAGTGGCAGCGGAGACTACAATGAGCAGTTCTTC.

This clonotype was counted between two and nine times. The genes are TRBV12-3 or TRBV12-4 and TRBJ2-7, with D unresolved. The length of the CDR3 is 14 residues. Between the trimmed V and J ends, which lost 3 bases and 5 bases, there was a span of 14 bases. CDR3 amino acids: CASSFGLGSDEQYF. The CDR3 DNA sequence: TGTGCCAGCAGTTTCGGCCTAGGTTCGGACGAGCAGTACTTC.

This clonotype was seen a few times. The chain combines TRBV15 with TRBJ1-5; D gene ambiguous. The ends were cut back, 0 bases at V and 0 bases at J, with 9 bases in the middle. The germline CDR1 and CDR2 sequences are LNHNV and YYDKDF (reference sequence). The CDR3 has 16 amino acids. CDR3 protein: CATSRDRGHSNQPQHF. CDR3 bases: TGTGCCACCAGCAGAGATAGAGGGCATAGCAATCAGCCCCAGCATTTT.

The V and J genes are TRBV20-1 and TRBJ2-7; 8 nucleotides agree with TRBD1. This CDR3 comprises 15 residues. V was pared by 1 base and J by 2 bases, with 7 bases of the junction left unmatched. Germline CDR1 and CDR2: DFQATT and SNEGSKA (reference sequence). The CDR3 reads CSARVDRGQPYEQYF. Here the CDR3 DNA reads TGCAGTGCTAGAGTCGACAGGGGCCAACCCTACGAGCAGTACTTC.

This clonotype was picked up many times. This chain links TRBV5-1 with TRBJ2-1; D unclear. Trimming removed 0 bases at V and 9 bases at J, with 7 bases between. The CDR3 runs 12 residues. Germline-derived CDR1 and CDR2 are SGHRS and YFSETQ. The CDR3 reads CASSLGGSEQFF. CDR3 in DNA: TGCGCCAGCAGCTTGGGGGGAAGTGAGCAGTTCTTC.

Concerning this clonotype: An end of the junction does not agree with germline; a read error may underlie this. This CDR3 is CASSPGDNGAETQHF. The CDR3 DNA reads TGTGCCAGCAGCCCGGGCGACAACGGGGCAGAGACCCAGCACTTC. This chain connects TRBV27 to TRBJ2-5; D tentatively fits TRBD1 or TRBD2 (5 bases each). CDR3 length: 15 amino acids. Germline loops: CDR1 MNHEY, CDR2 SMNVEV (reference sequence).

This clonotype was found a few times. V usage is TRBV24-1 and J usage is TRBJ2-1; 9 nucleotides match TRBD2. V was pared by 0 bases and J by 8 bases, with 7 bases of the junction left unmatched. This CDR3 spans 16 amino acids. The germline CDR1 and CDR2 sequences are KGHDR and SFDVKD. CDR3: CATSDLGAGGVDEQFF. CDR3 DNA: TGTGCCACCAGTGATTTGGGAGCGGGGGGAGTCGATGAGCAGTTCTTC.

This clonotype was seen more than once but under ten times. V usage is TRBV5-5 and J usage is TRBJ1-2, with a weak D call TRBD1 (5 bases). The CDR3 extends over 14 amino acids. Deletions cut 4 bases from V and 2 bases from J, with 12 bases between. Germline loops: CDR1 SGHKS, CDR2 YYEKEE (reference sequence). The DNA for the CDR3 is TGTGCCAGCAGCCTCCAACAGGAGAACTATGGCTACACCTTC. It translates to CASSLQQENYGYTF.

The chain employs TRBV7-8 and TRBJ2-7; 10 nucleotides match TRBD1. The CDR3 consists of 19 residues. V lost 4 bases to trimming and J lost 6 bases; unmatched junction nucleotides: 21. Per germline, CDR1 SGHVS and CDR2 FQNEAQ. The CDR3 DNA reads TGTGCCAGCAGCTCTCACAGCTATGGACAGGGGGGTCGCTGGCGCGAGCAGTACTTC. Translation gives CASSSHSYGQGGRWREQYF.

This clonotype was observed many times. The genes are TRBV7-6 and TRBJ2-3, with 12 bases that match TRBD2. The CDR3 contains 15 residues. The V gene end was trimmed by 4 bases and the J gene end by 6 bases; junction bases not matched to a gene: 5. Germline V gene lookup returns CDR1 SGHVS and CDR2 FNYEAQ. The CDR3 region is CASSWPSGRDDTQYF. In DNA, the CDR3 is TGTGCCAGCAGCTGGCCTAGCGGGAGGGACGATACGCAGTATTTT.

This clonotype was detected a few times. The chain uses TRBV3-1 and TRBJ2-1; TRBD2 matches 10 bases. J gave up 9 bases and V 4 bases, and 12 bases lay outside the gene matches. Germline CDR1 LGHDT, CDR2 YNNKEL (reference sequence). CDR3 size: 16 residues. CDR3 bases: TGTGCCAGCAGCCGCTACGACAGCGGGAGGGCAAGTGAGCAGTTCTTC. Its translation is CASSRYDSGRASEQFF.